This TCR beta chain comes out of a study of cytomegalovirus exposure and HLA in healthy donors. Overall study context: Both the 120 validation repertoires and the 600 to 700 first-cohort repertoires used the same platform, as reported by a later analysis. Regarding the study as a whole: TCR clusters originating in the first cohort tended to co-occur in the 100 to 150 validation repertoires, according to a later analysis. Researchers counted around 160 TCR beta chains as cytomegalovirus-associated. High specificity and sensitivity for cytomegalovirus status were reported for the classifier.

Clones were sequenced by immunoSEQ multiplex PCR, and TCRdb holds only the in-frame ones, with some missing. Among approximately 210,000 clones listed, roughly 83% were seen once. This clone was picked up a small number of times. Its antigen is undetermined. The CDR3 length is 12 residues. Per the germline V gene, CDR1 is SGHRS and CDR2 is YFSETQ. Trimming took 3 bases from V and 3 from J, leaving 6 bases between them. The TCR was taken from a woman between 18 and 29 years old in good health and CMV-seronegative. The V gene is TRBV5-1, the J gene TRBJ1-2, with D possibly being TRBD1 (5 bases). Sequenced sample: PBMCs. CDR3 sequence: CASSSTDYGYTF. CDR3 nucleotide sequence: TGCGCCAGCAGCTCGACAGACTATGGCTACACCTTC. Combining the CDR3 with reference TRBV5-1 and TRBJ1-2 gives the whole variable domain KAGVTQTPRYLIKTRGQQVTLSCSPISGHRSVSWYQQTPGQGLQFLFEYFSETQRNKGNFPGRFSGRQFSNSRSEMNVSTLELGDSALYLCASSSTDYGYTFGSGTRLTVV.